The T cell receptor (beta chain) described here comes from a study of shared clonotypes between healthy human individuals. General observations from the study: Sampling used blood alone; tissue repertoires probably differ.

TCRdb's copy holds only in-frame clones and misses some; the assay was immunoSEQ multiplex PCR. The profile covers 2 million or so clones, with about 94% appearing a single time and about 1.1% taken by the ten largest. This clone came up once. Its antigen is not known. The naive CD8 fraction comprised CD45RO-negative cells positively selected for CCR7 and excluded terminally differentiated effector memory CD45RA+ cells. CDR3 length: 15 amino acids. Germline assignment: CDR1 LNHNV and CDR2 YYDKDF (reference sequence). Trimming took 6 bases from V and 6 from J, leaving 18 bases between them. Sequencing input: naive CD8+ T cells sorted from blood. This chain connects TRBV15 to TRBJ2-1; D uncertain. This clonotype originated in a man younger than 30 in good health. The CDR3 DNA is TGTGCCACCAGTATAGATATGGGTGCGGCCAATGAGCAGTTCTTC. It is translated as CATSIDMGAANEQFF.